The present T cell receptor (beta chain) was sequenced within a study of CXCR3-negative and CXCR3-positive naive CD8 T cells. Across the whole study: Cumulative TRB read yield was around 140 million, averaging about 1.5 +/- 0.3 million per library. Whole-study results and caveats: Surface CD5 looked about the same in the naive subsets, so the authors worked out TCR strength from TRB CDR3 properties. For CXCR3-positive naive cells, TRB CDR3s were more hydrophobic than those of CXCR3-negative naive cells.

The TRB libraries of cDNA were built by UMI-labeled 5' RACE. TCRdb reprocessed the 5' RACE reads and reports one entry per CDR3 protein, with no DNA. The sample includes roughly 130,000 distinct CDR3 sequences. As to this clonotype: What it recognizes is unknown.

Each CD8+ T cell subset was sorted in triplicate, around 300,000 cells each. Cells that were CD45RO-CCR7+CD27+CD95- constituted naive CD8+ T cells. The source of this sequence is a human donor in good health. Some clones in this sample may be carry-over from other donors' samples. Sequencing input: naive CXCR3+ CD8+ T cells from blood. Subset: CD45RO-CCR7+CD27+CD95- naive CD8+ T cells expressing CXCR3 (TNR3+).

The chain's CDR3 is CASSPSLTEGSQPQHF. The V and J genes are TRBV7-2 and TRBJ1-5. CDR3 length equals 16 residues. Germline V CDR1 and CDR2: SGHTA, FQGNSA.